What follows are 27 T cell receptor beta chains derived from one specimen sequenced in a study of neoadjuvant nivolumab and ipilimumab in lung cancer. Clones were read by immunoSEQ multiplex PCR, and TCRdb kept only the in-frame ones, dropping some. The sample has about 27,000 clones, about 70% seen once. The source was tumor tissue, collected after neoadjuvant nivolumab, alone or with ipilimumab, at or shortly before surgery. These receptors originate from an adult with non-small cell lung cancer.

Here the CDR3 reads CAWLGQGNSPLHF. CDR3 bases: TGTGCCTGGCTGGGACAGGGAAATTCACCCCTCCACTTT. V and J are TRBV30 and TRBJ1-6, with 9 positions matching TRBD1. The J segment lost 7 bases and the V segment lost 5 bases, leaving 3 bases of the junction unmatched. The germline CDR1 and CDR2 sequences are GTSNPN and SVGIG (reference sequence). There are 13 residues in the CDR3.

The chain recombines TRBV5-1 with TRBJ1-2; TRBD1 aligns across 9 bases. The CDR3 extends over 14 amino acids. The germline gives CDR1 SGHRS, CDR2 YFSETQ. V lost 4 bases to trimming and J lost 4 bases; unmatched junction nucleotides: 5. Here the CDR3 reads CASSTGQGSYGYTF. In nucleotides, the CDR3 is TGCGCCAGCAGCACAGGACAGGGGAGCTATGGCTACACCTTC.

V is TRBV7-8 and J is TRBJ2-7; perhaps D is TRBD1 or TRBD2 (5 bases each). The V and J ends lost 1 base and 3 bases respectively, with 7 bases between them. This CDR3 contains 13 residues. Looked up from germline, CDR1 is SGHVS and CDR2 is FQNEAQ. The CDR3 spells CASSLVGGYEQYF. The CDR3 nucleotides are TGTGCCAGCAGCTTAGTTGGGGGCTACGAGCAGTACTTC. Full variable domain (missing parts from reference TRBV7-8 and TRBJ2-7): GAGVSQSPRYKVAKRGQDVALRCDPISGHVSLFWYQQALGQGPEFLTYFQNEAQLDKSGLPSDRFFAERPEGSVSTLKIQRTQQEDSAVYLCASSLVGGYEQYFGPGTRLTVT.

The rearrangement uses TRBV5-4 and TRBJ1-1, with D tentatively TRBD1 (5 bases). V was trimmed by 0 bases and J by 3 bases, leaving 9 bases between them. Germline CDR1 reads SGHNT; CDR2 reads YYREEE (reference sequence). The CDR3 has 14 amino acids. This chain's CDR3 is CASSLGLGDTEAFF. The CDR3 coding sequence is TGTGCCAGCAGCTTGGGTTTAGGGGACACTGAAGCTTTCTTT. Filled out from reference TRBV5-4 and TRBJ1-1, the complete variable domain reads ETGVTQSPTHLIKTRGQQVTLRCSSQSGHNTVSWYQQALGQGPQFIFQYYREEENGRGNFPPRFSGLQFPNYSSELNVNALELDDSALYLCASSLGLGDTEAFFGQGTRLTVV.

The chain recombines TRBV7-9 with TRBJ1-2, with D maybe TRBD1 (6 bases). The CDR3 spans 14 residues. The germline CDR1 and CDR2 sequences are SEHNR and FQNEAQ (reference sequence). Trimming stripped 2 bases from V and 6 bases from J, with 13 bases between. For the CDR3, the DNA is TGTGCCAGCAGCTTATTGGCAGGGGAGGATGGCTACACCTTC. Protein: CASSLLAGEDGYTF.

This clone has a single count. This chain joins TRBV30 and TRBJ1-1; D is unclear. Trimming removed 1 base from V and 2 bases from J, with 17 bases in between. The CDR3 consists of 16 residues. Germline CDR1 is GTSNPN and CDR2 is SVGIG (reference sequence). CDR3 amino acids: CAWSGDETGANTEAFF. CDR3 coding DNA: TGTGCCTGGAGTGGAGACGAGACGGGAGCCAACACTGAAGCTTTCTTT.

V and J are TRBV4-3 and TRBJ1-1, with 9 bases lining up with TRBD1. The CDR3 loop spans 16 amino acids. Germline assignment: CDR1 LGHNA and CDR2 YSLEER. V shed 0 bases and J 1 base; nucleotides not matched to a gene: 3. CDR3 in amino acids: CASSQDHRGRNTEAFF. The CDR3 bases are TGCGCCAGCAGCCAAGATCACAGGGGGCGGAACACTGAAGCTTTCTTT.

The table lists this clone with a few counts. V is TRBV13 and J is TRBJ1-2; the D gene is possibly TRBD1 (5 bases). Germline-derived CDR1 and CDR2 are PRHDT and FYEKMQ (reference sequence). The CDR3 consists of 14 residues. V lost 5 bases and J lost 3, with 13 bases in between. The CDR3 DNA is TGTGCCAGCAGCCTGGGGACTGCCCACTATGGCTACACCTTC. Protein sequence: CASSLGTAHYGYTF.

This chain joins TRBV10-3 and TRBJ2-7; D tentatively reads TRBD1 or TRBD2 (5 bases each). CDR1 and CDR2 (germline): ENHRY, SYGVKD. Trimming stripped 7 bases from V and 3 bases from J, with 13 bases between. This CDR3 has 13 amino acids. The CDR3 loop reads CAINPGTDYEQYF. CDR3 nucleotide sequence: TGTGCCATCAACCCGGGGACCGACTACGAGCAGTACTTC.

This clone was recorded only once. V and J are TRBV7-9 and TRBJ1-2, with D hard to call. Germline V lookup: CDR1 SEHNR, CDR2 FQNEAQ (reference sequence). Trimming shortened V by 5 bases and J by 1 base, and 14 bases separated the two germline ends. The CDR3 sequence is 15 residues long. The CDR3 nucleotides read TGTGCCAGCAGCCCTATTGGACCCCTTAACTATGGCTACACCTTC. It encodes CASSPIGPLNYGYTF. Full variable domain (rest looked up from reference TRBV7-9 and TRBJ1-2): DTGVSQNPRHKITKRGQNVTFRCDPISEHNRLYWYRQTLGQGPEFLTYFQNEAQLEKSRLLSDRFSAERPKGSFSTLEIQRTEQGDSAMYLCASSPIGPLNYGYTFGSGTRLTVV.

This clone occurred a few times. This chain's CDR3 is CAWANRRGGEQYF. The CDR3 DNA sequence: TGTGCCTGGGCCAACAGGAGGGGAGGGGAGCAGTACTTC. This chain links TRBV30 with TRBJ2-7; 7 bases agree with TRBD2. CDR1 and CDR2 (germline): GTSNPN, SVGIG (reference sequence). The CDR3 length is 13 residues. V was clipped by 5 bases and J by 7 bases; unmatched bases: 11.

This clone ranks as medium-sized. The chain links TRBV19 to TRBJ2-7; D is unresolved. CDR1 is LNHDA, CDR2 SQIVND, per germline (reference sequence). This CDR3 comprises 14 residues. V lost 3 bases and J lost 5, with 14 bases in between. The CDR3 reads CASSIGRWDNEQYF. Here the CDR3 DNA reads TGTGCCAGTAGTATCGGCAGGTGGGATAACGAGCAGTACTTC.

In DNA, the CDR3 is TGTGCCAGCAGCTTAGATTTGGGGAACACTGAAGCTTTCTTT. Its protein product is CASSLDLGNTEAFF. The chain uses TRBV7-9 and TRBJ1-1; D uncertain. Germline CDR1 is SEHNR and CDR2 is FQNEAQ (reference sequence). The length of the CDR3 is 14 residues. V was shortened by 1 base and J by 1 base, with 7 bases between the two germline ends.

The V gene is TRBV5-1, the J gene TRBJ2-7, with a weak D call TRBD2 (6 bases). The CDR3 covers 15 residues. Germline CDR1 and CDR2: SGHRS and YFSETQ. V lost 2 bases, J lost 7 bases, and 19 bases lay in between. CDR3 in DNA: TGCGCCAGCAGCTTAGTTGGGCCCGGGGCGGGGGAGCAGTACTTC. Translating gives CASSLVGPGAGEQYF.

The V call is TRBV2, the J call TRBJ1-2, with D unresolved. V lost 1 base and J lost 7, with 13 bases in between. The germline gives CDR1 SNHLY, CDR2 FYNNEI. The CDR3 covers 14 residues. The DNA for the CDR3 is TGTGCCAGCAGTGAAGTAGCCGGCTTCCTTGGCTACACCTTC. Translated: CASSEVAGFLGYTF.

The chain joins TRBV7-9 to TRBJ2-2; 12 nucleotides match TRBD2. V dropped 8 bases and J dropped 3; count of bases not matched to a gene: 7. The CDR3 consists of 16 residues. Per germline, CDR1 SEHNR and CDR2 FQNEAQ (reference sequence). The CDR3 DNA follows: TGTGCCAGCGCTCTAGCGGGGGGGCTTCACACCGGGGAGCTGTTTTTT. This encodes CASALAGGLHTGELFF.

CDR3: CASSSGGANIQYF. CDR3 DNA sequence: TGTGCCAGCAGTTCAGGGGGGGCGAACATTCAGTACTTC. V is TRBV27 and J is TRBJ2-4; D may correspond to TRBD1 or TRBD2 (7 bases each). V lost 4 bases, J lost 7 bases, and 11 bases lay in between. Germline CDR1 is MNHEY and CDR2 is SMNVEV (reference sequence). This CDR3 is built from 13 residues.

The chain uses TRBV18 and TRBJ2-1; 11 nucleotides line up with TRBD2. J lost 4 bases, V lost 4 bases, and 3 bases had no gene match. This CDR3 comprises 15 residues. CDR1 KGHSH and CDR2 LQKENI come from the germline V gene. The CDR3 region has the DNA TGTGCCAGCTCACGGGCTAGCGGGGGGTACAATGAGCAGTTCTTC. It codes for CASSRASGGYNEQFF.

This clone came up once. This chain joins TRBV4-3 and TRBJ2-7; TRBD1 matches 7 bases. The CDR3 contains 14 residues. V lost 4 bases to trimming and J lost 4 bases; unmatched junction nucleotides: 7. The germline V gene encodes CDR1 LGHNA and CDR2 YSLEER. The CDR3 DNA sequence: TGCGCCAGCAGCCTCGGGACAGATGGGTACGAGCAGTACTTC. Amino acid sequence: CASSLGTDGYEQYF.

The chain combines TRBV13 with TRBJ2-1; possibly TRBD1 for D (6 bases). Germline CDR1 is PRHDT and CDR2 is FYEKMQ (reference sequence). The CDR3 is made up of 13 amino acids. V lost 0 bases, J lost 8 bases, and 8 bases lay in between. The CDR3 here is CASSLGQGYEQFF. The CDR3 nucleotides read TGTGCCAGCAGCTTAGGACAGGGTTATGAGCAGTTCTTC.

This CDR3 is CASLLAGFTDTQYF. The CDR3 region has the DNA TGCGCCAGCTTGCTAGCGGGGTTCACAGATACGCAGTATTTT. The V gene is TRBV10-2, the J gene TRBJ2-3, with 9 bases fitting TRBD2. CDR1 is WSHSY, CDR2 SAAADI, per germline. This CDR3 region has 14 residues. Trimming removed 8 bases from V and 2 bases from J; junction bases left unmatched: 5.

J is TRBJ2-1 and V is TRBV14; 10 nucleotides align to TRBD2. V trimming: 1 base; J trimming: 6 bases; junction bases outside the gene matches: 9. CDR3 size: 17 residues. Germline lookup yields CDR1 SGHDN and CDR2 FVKESK. Written as DNA, the CDR3 is TGTGCCAGCAGCCAAGCTATCAGCGGGGGGGCTCGCAATGAGCAGTTCTTC. This sequence encodes CASSQAISGGARNEQFF.

The chain couples TRBV4-1 to TRBJ2-7; D remains unclear. The CDR3 covers 14 residues. Germline assignment: CDR1 MGHRA and CDR2 YSYEKL. V was clipped by 0 bases and J by 0 bases, with 6 bases between them. The CDR3 DNA is TGCGCCAGCAGCCAAGATCCTAGCTCCTACGAGCAGTACTTC. Translated, it gives CASSQDPSSYEQYF.

The chain employs TRBV2 and TRBJ2-1; maybe TRBD2 (6 bases). Trimming took off 6 bases at V and 9 bases at J, with 18 bases between the two ends. This CDR3 region has 14 residues. The germline V gene encodes CDR1 SNHLY and CDR2 FYNNEI. CDR3 amino acids: CASSTLWGESEQFF. The CDR3 DNA reads TGTGCCAGCAGCACCTTGTGGGGGGAGAGTGAGCAGTTCTTC.

CDR3 in DNA: TGCGCCAGCAGCTTTAACGGTGGAGGCAGGACCGAGCAGTACTTC. This gives the protein CASSFNGGGRTEQYF. This rearrangement joins TRBV5-1 to TRBJ2-7; D is possibly TRBD2 (5 bases). The CDR3 consists of 15 residues. The V gene lost 2 bases and the J gene lost 6 bases, with 18 bases spanning the gap. Germline-derived CDR1 and CDR2 are SGHRS and YFSETQ. The full variable domain, rest sourced from reference TRBV5-1 and TRBJ2-7, is KAGVTQTPRYLIKTRGQQVTLSCSPISGHRSVSWYQQTPGQGLQFLFEYFSETQRNKGNFPGRFSGRQFSNSRSEMNVSTLELGDSALYLCASSFNGGGRTEQYFGPGTRLTVT.

The chain employs TRBV5-4 and TRBJ2-5, with TRBD1 matching 12 bases. Germline CDR1 is SGHNT and CDR2 is YYREEE (reference sequence). CDR3 length: 14 amino acids. V lost 7 bases and J lost 4; bases outside the gene matches: 5. The CDR3 DNA reads TGTGCCAGCGGGGACAGGGGGCGGCGAGAGACCCAGTACTTC. It translates to CASGDRGRRETQYF.

This clone showed up just a few times. The chain uses TRBV6-5 and TRBJ2-7, with D possibly matching TRBD2 (6 bases). V lost 5 bases and J lost 2, with 13 bases in between. Germline V CDR1 and CDR2: MNHEY, SVGAGI. The CDR3 consists of 14 residues. Here the CDR3 DNA reads TGTGCCAGCAGTAAGGCGGGGTCCCCCTACGAGCAGTACTTC. It translates to CASSKAGSPYEQYF.